A single sample is the source of the 24 T cell receptor beta chains below, sequenced in a study of blood T cell repertoires in COVID-19 (TCRdb year 2020). Libraries were constructed by the immunoSEQ multiplex PCR assay. In its TCRdb copy, this immuneACCESS table keeps in-frame sequences only and misses some clones. Where compared with another copy, unresolved V genes explain less than half of these, and the others have no known cause. This sample has 110,000 to 150,000 clones in its table, and around nine tenths of those were observed once. The ten largest make up 2.5% to 3% of the sample. Input material: peripheral blood. The receptors were sampled from a man between 60 and 70 years old with active or convalescent COVID-19.

J is TRBJ2-7 and V is TRBV4-1; no reliable D call. This CDR3 region has 15 residues. Trimming pared 1 base from V and 3 bases from J, leaving 13 bases between. From germline, CDR1 is MGHRA and CDR2 YSYEKL. The CDR3 is CASSQVQTPNYEQYF. The CDR3, as DNA: TGCGCCAGCAGCCAAGTTCAAACGCCTAACTACGAGCAGTACTTC.

The CDR3 here is CASNPWGQGKQFF. The CDR3 DNA reads as TGTGCCAGCAATCCTTGGGGACAAGGCAAGCAGTTCTTC. The chain recombines TRBV2 with TRBJ2-1; tentatively, D is TRBD1 (6 bases). In germline, CDR1 is SNHLY, CDR2 FYNNEI. Deletions cut 7 bases from V and 11 bases from J, with 18 bases between. This CDR3 region has 13 residues.

This sequence joins TRBV3-1 (or the pseudogene TRBV3-2) and TRBJ2-1; 14 bases line up with TRBD2. This CDR3 contains 16 residues. Per germline, CDR1 LGHDT and CDR2 YNNKEL (reference sequence). V gave up 3 bases and J gave up 7 bases; unmatched junction bases: 5. The DNA of the CDR3 is TGTGCCAGCAGCCAGCGGACTAGCGGGGGGTTGAATGAGCAGTTCTTC. It codes for CASSQRTSGGLNEQFF.

The chain recombines TRBV5-1 with TRBJ2-1; D unresolved. This CDR3 spans 15 amino acids. V lost 6 bases, J lost 2 bases, and 15 bases lay in between. CDR1 is SGHRS, CDR2 YFSETQ, per germline. CDR3 nucleotides: TGCGCCAGCACCAACCGACCGGAGACCTACAATGAGCAGTTCTTC. This sequence encodes CASTNRPETYNEQFF. Supplemented by reference TRBV5-1 and TRBJ2-1, the full variable domain reads KAGVTQTPRYLIKTRGQQVTLSCSPISGHRSVSWYQQTPGQGLQFLFEYFSETQRNKGNFPGRFSGRQFSNSRSEMNVSTLELGDSALYLCASTNRPETYNEQFFGPGTRLTVL.

The V and J genes are TRBV25-1 and TRBJ1-1; no firm D call. Germline values: CDR1 MGHDK, CDR2 SYGVNS. V was pared by 4 bases and J by 7 bases, with 7 bases between. The CDR3 is 11 residues long. The CDR3 is CASSASVEAFF. In nucleotides, the CDR3 is TGTGCCAGCAGTGCCTCGGTTGAAGCTTTCTTT.

V usage is TRBV29-1 and J usage is TRBJ1-1, with D possibly matching TRBD1 (5 bases). The CDR3 is 13 amino acids. Germline CDR1 and CDR2: SQVTM and ANQGSEA. The V and J ends lost 6 bases and 0 bases respectively, with 11 bases between them. CDR3 amino acids: CSVRTGLNTEAFF. In DNA form, the CDR3 reads TGCAGCGTCCGTACAGGATTGAACACTGAAGCTTTCTTT.

The gene calls are TRBV7-6 and TRBJ2-3; unclear D gene. CDR1 is SGHVS and CDR2 is FNYEAQ in the germline V gene. V was shortened by 4 bases and J by 1 base, with 9 bases between the two germline ends. The CDR3 totals 14 residues. The CDR3 is CASSSFGRTDTQYF. The CDR3, as DNA: TGTGCCAGCAGCTCCTTTGGGCGCACAGATACGCAGTATTTT.

This chain uses TRBV28 with TRBJ1-5; a weak D match, TRBD1 (5 bases). This CDR3 has 13 residues. V dropped 8 bases and J dropped 11 bases, with 19 bases sitting between them. Germline loops: CDR1 MDHEN, CDR2 SYDVKM. CDR3 DNA: TGTGCCAGCTCCATTCGGGACTTGGGGGCCCAGCATTTT. It is translated as CASSIRDLGAQHF.

This chain links TRBV30 with TRBJ1-1; 9 nucleotides line up with TRBD1. V shed 5 bases, J shed 5 bases, and the junction held 6 bases outside the gene matches. This CDR3 comprises 13 residues. CDR1 is GTSNPN and CDR2 is SVGIG in the germline V gene (reference sequence). In nucleotides, the CDR3 is TGTGCCTGGGTCCGGGACAGGGAGACTGAAGCTTTCTTT. As protein: CAWVRDRETEAFF. Using reference TRBV30 and TRBJ1-1 for the parts outside the CDR3, the full variable domain is SQTIHQWPATLVQPVGSPLSLECTVEGTSNPNLYWYRQAAGRGLQLLFYSVGIGQISSEVPQNLSASRPQDRQFILSSKKLLLSDSGFYLCAWVRDRETEAFFGQGTRLTVV.

This rearrangement joins TRBV2 to TRBJ2-1, with D maybe TRBD2 (6 bases). Between the trimmed V and J ends, which lost 9 bases and 9 bases, there was a span of 24 bases. The CDR3 has 15 residues. CDR1 is SNHLY and CDR2 is FYNNEI in the germline V gene. Here the CDR3 DNA reads TGTGCCAGTTCGAGGGACTCGACGGGGGTCACTGAGCAGTTCTTC. This translates into CASSRDSTGVTEQFF. Complete variable domain (other parts from reference TRBV2 and TRBJ2-1): EPEVTQTPSHQVTQMGQEVILRCVPISNHLYFYWYRQILGQKVEFLVSFYNNEISEKSEIFDDQFSVERPDGSNFTLKIRSTKLEDSAMYFCASSRDSTGVTEQFFGPGTRLTVL.

This chain links TRBV6-5 with TRBJ2-3, with TRBD2 matching over 10 bases. Germline CDR1 and CDR2: MNHEY and SVGAGI. The CDR3 runs to 15 residues. Trimming at V came to 8 bases and at J to 2 bases, leaving 7 bases not matched to a gene. The CDR3: CASRPLAGVTDTQYF. CDR3 in DNA: TGTGCCAGCCGGCCCCTAGCGGGGGTCACAGATACGCAGTATTTT.

J is TRBJ2-3 and V is TRBV28; 9 nucleotides agree with TRBD1. Germline CDR1 is MDHEN and CDR2 is SYDVKM. The CDR3 consists of 15 residues. Germline trimming cut 8 bases from V and 3 bases from J; bases unmatched to any gene: 9. The CDR3 reads CASSDRGVLTDTQYF. The CDR3 bases are TGTGCCAGCTCGGACAGGGGTGTATTGACAGATACGCAGTATTTT.

This chain links TRBV9 with TRBJ2-1; TRBD2 matches at 10 bases. Unmatched junction bases numbered 5, after V lost 0 bases and J lost 8 bases. From germline, CDR1 is SGDLS and CDR2 YYNGEE. The CDR3 contains 15 residues. The CDR3 sequence: CASSVAPSGSYEQFF. For the CDR3, the DNA is TGTGCCAGCAGCGTAGCTCCTAGCGGGAGCTATGAGCAGTTCTTC.

The genes are TRBV18 and TRBJ1-4; D unresolved. The CDR3 loop spans 15 amino acids. The V end was cut by 3 bases, the J end by 8 bases, with 16 bases between. Germline V gives CDR1 KGHSH, CDR2 LQKENI. This chain's CDR3 is CASSPGQPPREKLFF. CDR3 nucleotides: TGTGCCAGCTCACCGGGCCAGCCACCAAGAGAAAAACTGTTTTTT.

This clone was counted a few times. The chain is built from TRBV12-3 or TRBV12-4 and TRBJ1-1, with TRBD1 matching over 7 bases. The CDR3 extends over 12 amino acids. V gave up 6 bases and J gave up 8 bases; unmatched junction bases: 6. Here the CDR3 reads CASRRQGSEAFF. The CDR3 DNA reads TGTGCCAGCAGGCGACAGGGCTCCGAAGCTTTCTTT.

The chain links TRBV24-1 to TRBJ1-2; D is possibly TRBD1 (6 bases). This CDR3 has 14 amino acids. Trimming left V 5 bases short and J 5 bases short, with 14 bases between. Germline CDR1 reads KGHDR; CDR2 reads SFDVKD. The CDR3: CATSGSGTTYGYTF. CDR3 bases: TGTGCCACCAGTGGCTCCGGGACAACTTATGGCTACACCTTC.

The chain joins TRBV5-6 to TRBJ1-2, with a possible D match to TRBD1 (6 bases). This CDR3 comprises 14 residues. The V end was cut by 2 bases, the J end by 4 bases, with 12 bases between. The germline gives CDR1 SGHDT, CDR2 YYEEEE. This CDR3 reads CASSLLWGRYGYTF. The CDR3 nucleotides are TGTGCCAGCAGCTTACTATGGGGGCGCTATGGCTACACCTTC.

The V and J genes are TRBV6-5 and TRBJ2-7; the D is unclear. The V gene lost 10 bases and the J gene lost 6 bases, with 16 bases spanning the gap. Germline-derived CDR1 and CDR2 are MNHEY and SVGAGI. The CDR3 is made up of 12 amino acids. The CDR3 loop reads CATKPTGVEQYF. For the CDR3, the DNA is TGTGCCACCAAACCCACCGGAGTCGAGCAGTACTTC.

V gene TRBV28 combines with J gene TRBJ1-3; perhaps TRBD1 as D (5 bases). Trimming removed 7 bases from V and 0 bases from J, with 10 bases in between. The length of the CDR3 is 14 residues. Germline V gene sequence: CDR1 MDHEN, CDR2 SYDVKM. This CDR3 reads CASTQGGSGNTIYF. CDR3 DNA sequence: TGTGCCAGCACCCAGGGTGGCTCTGGAAACACCATATATTTT.

The chain couples TRBV13 to TRBJ1-1; tentatively, D is TRBD1 (6 bases). V shed 5 bases and J shed 3 bases, with 19 bases lying between them. This CDR3 comprises 16 residues. From germline, CDR1 is PRHDT and CDR2 FYEKMQ (reference sequence). The CDR3 sequence: CASSLPTGPLDTEAFF. The DNA for the CDR3 is TGTGCCAGCAGCCTACCGACAGGCCCGTTGGACACTGAAGCTTTCTTT.

The J gene is TRBJ1-2, the V gene TRBV4-3; a possible D gene is TRBD1 (6 bases). Per germline, CDR1 LGHNA and CDR2 YSLEER. CDR3 size: 16 residues. The V and J ends lost 1 base and 3 bases respectively, with 15 bases between them. This CDR3 is CASSQGRDTLYYGYTF. The CDR3 nucleotides are TGCGCCAGCAGCCAAGGCCGGGACACGCTTTACTATGGCTACACCTTC.

This clone was recorded many times. The junction does not match germline at one end; this may be a read error. V gene TRBV2 combines with J gene TRBJ2-1; 13 nucleotides line up with TRBD2. The CDR3 has 16 residues. Germline loops: CDR1 SNHLY, CDR2 FYNNEI. The CDR3 DNA reads TGTGCCAGCAGGGAAGGGACTAGCGGGACGTACAATGAGCAGTTCTTC. Amino acids: CASREGTSGTYNEQFF. Looking up the rest from reference TRBV2 and TRBJ2-1 gives the full variable domain: EPEVTQTPSHQVTQMGQEVILRCVPISNHLYFYWYRQILGQKVEFLVSFYNNEISEKSEIFDDQFSVERPDGSNFTLKIRSTKLEDSAMYFCASREGTSGTYNEQFFGPGTRLTVL.

J is TRBJ2-5 and V is TRBV4-2; TRBD2 matches 12 bases. The CDR3 extends over 15 amino acids. Germline loops: CDR1 LGHNA, CDR2 YNFKEQ. The trim removed 4 bases at V and 5 bases at J, leaving 5 bases unmatched. CDR3 amino acids: CASSPSGGAGETQYF. The CDR3 bases are TGTGCCAGCAGCCCTAGCGGGGGGGCAGGGGAGACCCAGTACTTC.

Only one count was recorded for this clone. The chain employs TRBV6-2 or TRBV6-3 and TRBJ2-3; D might be TRBD1 or TRBD2, each matching 5 bases. The germline V gene encodes CDR1 MNHEY and CDR2 SVGEGT. This CDR3 spans 11 amino acids. Trimming pared 6 bases from V and 6 bases from J, leaving 7 bases between. The CDR3 is CASSGADTQYF. Here the CDR3 DNA reads TGTGCCAGCAGCGGGGCCGATACGCAGTATTTT.